The rows below give T cell receptor beta chains drawn from one sample of a study of shared clonotypes between healthy human individuals. TCRdb's copy holds only in-frame clones and misses some; the assay was immunoSEQ multiplex PCR. The profile shows around 510,000 clones, roughly 95% of them singletons. Sequencing was done on a sample of naive CD4+ T cells sorted from blood. The receptor source for this set is a woman under 40 in good health. CDR3s include the opening cysteine and the closing phenylalanine or tryptophan. Each record gives: D gene, clone size, V gene, J gene, CDR3 protein, CDR3 DNA. D genes are given only for firm matches. Clone size is not always given. Where it is, it says once, few, many or a class for expanded clones.

D gene: NA
clone size: NA
V gene: TRBV13
J gene: TRBJ1-2
CDR3 protein: CASSFGAKYGYTF
CDR3 DNA: TGTGCCAGCAGCTTCGGGGCAAAATATGGCTACACCTTC

D gene: TRBD1
clone size: NA
V gene: TRBV7-9
J gene: TRBJ1-5
CDR3 protein: CATADRDNQPQHF
CDR3 DNA: TGTGCCACCGCGGACAGGGACAATCAGCCCCAGCATTTT

D gene: TRBD2
clone size: NA
V gene: TRBV6-5
J gene: TRBJ2-7
CDR3 protein: CASSGLAGGKYEQYF
CDR3 DNA: TGTGCCAGCAGTGGGTTAGCGGGAGGGAAGTACGAGCAGTACTTC

D gene: TRBD1
clone size: NA
V gene: TRBV28
J gene: TRBJ1-5
CDR3 protein: CASSLSGTGALQPQHF
CDR3 DNA: TGTGCCAGCAGTTTATCTGGGACAGGGGCGCTTCAGCCCCAGCATTTT

D gene: TRBD1
clone size: NA
V gene: TRBV4-1
J gene: TRBJ2-5
CDR3 protein: CASSQAGTGGETQYF
CDR3 DNA: TGCGCCAGCAGCCAAGCCGGGACAGGGGGAGAGACCCAGTACTTC

D gene: NA
clone size: NA
V gene: TRBV7-9
J gene: TRBJ1-1
CDR3 protein: CASRHLQGSREAFF
CDR3 DNA: TGTGCCAGCAGGCACCTCCAGGGAAGCCGTGAAGCTTTCTTT

D gene: NA
clone size: NA
V gene: TRBV5-1
J gene: TRBJ1-1
CDR3 protein: CASSRPGSNTEAFF
CDR3 DNA: TGCGCCAGCAGCCGCCCGGGGTCGAACACTGAAGCTTTCTTT

D gene: NA
clone size: NA
V gene: TRBV9
J gene: TRBJ2-3
CDR3 protein: CASSVGSVSTDTQYF
CDR3 DNA: TGTGCCAGCAGCGTGGGAAGCGTTAGCACAGATACGCAGTATTTT

D gene: NA
clone size: NA
V gene: TRBV5-1
J gene: TRBJ2-1
CDR3 protein: CASSLLVSNNEQFF
CDR3 DNA: TGCGCCAGCAGCTTGCTGGTTAGTAACAATGAGCAGTTCTTC

D gene: NA
clone size: NA
V gene: TRBV7-2
J gene: TRBJ2-2
CDR3 protein: CASSLAGPINTGELFF
CDR3 DNA: TGTGCCAGCAGCTTAGCCGGGCCGATTAACACCGGGGAGCTGTTTTTT

D gene: NA
clone size: NA
V gene: TRBV7-8
J gene: TRBJ2-4
CDR3 protein: CASSPRLAKNIQYF
CDR3 DNA: TGTGCCAGCAGCCCCCGACTAGCCAAAAACATTCAGTACTTC

D gene: NA
clone size: NA
V gene: TRBV28
J gene: TRBJ2-3
CDR3 protein: CASGADTQYF
CDR3 DNA: TGTGCCAGCGGGGCAGATACGCAGTATTTT

D gene: NA
clone size: NA
V gene: TRBV28
J gene: TRBJ2-2
CDR3 protein: CASSLGGPGGELFF
CDR3 DNA: TGTGCCAGCAGTTTAGGAGGGCCTGGCGGGGAGCTGTTTTTT

D gene: TRBD2
clone size: NA
V gene: TRBV19
J gene: TRBJ2-5
CDR3 protein: CASHPGLGLGTQYF
CDR3 DNA: TGTGCCAGCCACCCGGGACTAGGTTTGGGGACCCAGTACTTC

D gene: NA
clone size: NA
V gene: TRBV7-2
J gene: TRBJ2-7
CDR3 protein: CASSSDRRYEQYF
CDR3 DNA: TGTGCCAGCAGCTCCGACAGGAGGTACGAGCAGTACTTC

D gene: NA
clone size: few
V gene: TRBV25-1
J gene: TRBJ1-5
CDR3 protein: CARGNSNQPQHF
CDR3 DNA: TGTGCCAGGGGCAATAGCAATCAGCCCCAGCATTTT

D gene: TRBD1
clone size: NA
V gene: TRBV27
J gene: TRBJ1-5
CDR3 protein: CASSRTGTGGVNQPQHF
CDR3 DNA: TGTGCCAGCAGTCGTACCGGGACAGGGGGCGTCAATCAGCCCCAGCATTTT

D gene: TRBD2
clone size: NA
V gene: TRBV30
J gene: TRBJ2-5
CDR3 protein: CAWSVSPPSGRGWEIQETQYF
CDR3 DNA: TGTGCCTGGAGTGTATCCCCCCCTAGCGGGAGAGGGTGGGAGATCCAAGAGACCCAGTACTTC

D gene: NA
clone size: NA
V gene: TRBV19
J gene: TRBJ1-4
CDR3 protein: CASSIKTGANEKLFF
CDR3 DNA: TGTGCCAGTAGTATTAAAACGGGAGCTAATGAAAAACTGTTTTTT

D gene: TRBD2
clone size: NA
V gene: TRBV6-4
J gene: TRBJ2-3
CDR3 protein: CASSDGVAGSTDTQYF
CDR3 DNA: TGTGCCAGCAGTGACGGGGTAGCGGGAAGCACAGATACGCAGTATTTT

D gene: NA
clone size: NA
V gene: TRBV19
J gene: TRBJ2-7
CDR3 protein: CASSDSFYEQYF
CDR3 DNA: TGTGCCAGTAGTGACAGTTTTTACGAGCAGTACTTC

D gene: NA
clone size: NA
V gene: TRBV29-1
J gene: TRBJ2-3
CDR3 protein: CSVDGGDTQYF
CDR3 DNA: TGCAGCGTTGACGGTGGGGATACGCAGTATTTT

D gene: TRBD2
clone size: NA
V gene: TRBV4-2
J gene: TRBJ2-5
CDR3 protein: CASSQELAGGLETQYF
CDR3 DNA: TGTGCCAGCAGCCAAGAACTAGCGGGAGGACTTGAGACCCAGTACTTC

D gene: TRBD2
clone size: NA
V gene: TRBV28
J gene: TRBJ2-5
CDR3 protein: CASTWGGTVETQYF
CDR3 DNA: TGTGCCAGCACCTGGGGGGGAACAGTGGAGACCCAGTACTTC

D gene: TRBD1
clone size: NA
V gene: TRBV4-1
J gene: TRBJ2-5
CDR3 protein: CASSREDRGLLETQYF
CDR3 DNA: TGCGCCAGCAGCCGCGAGGACAGGGGGCTACTGGAGACCCAGTACTTC

D gene: TRBD1
clone size: NA
V gene: TRBV2
J gene: TRBJ2-5
CDR3 protein: CANRRQGNQETQYF
CDR3 DNA: TGTGCCAACAGGAGACAGGGGAACCAAGAGACCCAGTACTTC